This T cell receptor (beta chain) is drawn from a study of TIL therapy for anti-PD-1-resistant metastatic lung cancer. Across the whole study: Tumors carried a median about 1.6 non-synonymous mutations per megabase. Study-wide points: Many TIL product clones were absent from baseline tumor, suggesting clonal contraction.

The immunoSEQ assay was v3. Some clones are missing from TCRdb's copy, which holds only in-frame ones; the method was immunoSEQ multiplex PCR. This sample yields more than 90,000 clones, of which about two thirds are seen a single time; roughly 9.7% belongs to the top ten. Between the trimmed V and J ends, which lost 4 bases and 2 bases, there was a span of 13 bases. Germline CDR1 is SGDLS and CDR2 is YYNGEE. The CDR3 consists of 15 residues. Time point given: pre-treatment sample, taken before nivolumab and TIL therapy. Tumor tissue came from excised metastases, mostly pleural nodules or supraclavicular lymph nodes. Patients then received nivolumab; progressors got lymphodepletion, TIL and IL-2. Turning to this clone: Its antigen is as yet unknown.

Sequencing was performed on tumor tissue, taken at baseline. The clonotype was recovered from a person between 30 and 80 years old with non-small cell lung cancer. The genes are TRBV9 and TRBJ1-5, with D unresolved. The CDR3 region has the DNA TGTGCCAGCAGCCCGGGAGTCCTCGGCAATCAGCCCCAGCATTTT. It encodes CASSPGVLGNQPQHF.